The source of this TCR beta chain is a study of technical replicates of blood from a handful of donors. Assay: immunoSEQ multiplex PCR; the TCRdb copy retains only in-frame clones and omits some. The sample records tens of thousands of clones, around 93% being singletons. The sample holds a few counts of this clone. CDR3 length equals 13 residues. V lost 4 bases to trimming and J lost 3 bases, with 10 bases between them. Germline CDR1 SGHRS, CDR2 YFSETQ. The sequenced sample consisted of PBMCs. This chain connects TRBV5-1 to TRBJ1-2; D remains ambiguous. This TCR came from a human donor in good health. Some clones in this sample may be carry-over from other donors' samples. The CDR3 here is CASSLDLDYGYTF. Written as DNA, the CDR3 is TGCGCCAGCAGCCTAGACCTTGACTATGGCTACACCTTC.